This passage covers 21 T cell receptor beta chains from one sample sequenced in a study of monozygotic twins with inflammatory bowel disease. Reprocessing the 5' RACE reads, TCRdb reports a single entry for every CDR3 protein and omits DNA. The table lists 300,000 to 400,000 distinct CDR3 sequences. Sequencing was carried out using blood. Receptors originate from a human donor with ulcerative colitis or Crohn's disease, or a healthy co-twin of an affected twin (not recorded which).

The rearrangement uses TRBV6-1 and TRBJ1-6; TCRdb reports TRBD1, a call that lacks DNA to check it against. The CDR3 totals 15 residues. Germline V gene data show CDR1 as MNHNS and CDR2 as SASEGT. This CDR3 reads CASSLTGVRNSPLHF.

V gene TRBV5-1 combines with J gene TRBJ1-4; TCRdb names TRBD1, which stays unverified in the absence of DNA. The CDR3 has 15 residues. Germline V lookup: CDR1 SGHRS, CDR2 YFSETQ. The CDR3 reads CASSLEAGGGEKLFF.

The chain couples TRBV5-6 to TRBJ1-4; the TCRdb call, TRBD1, lacks DNA for checking. Germline values: CDR1 SGHDT, CDR2 YYEEEE. This CDR3 is 11 amino acids long. CDR3 residues: CASSRDGKLFF.

CDR3 protein: CASSQDRTPSYNEQFF. V and J are TRBV4-3 and TRBJ2-1; the D gene TCRdb calls, TRBD1, cannot be checked with no DNA. Germline V gene data show CDR1 as LGHNA and CDR2 as YSLEER. The CDR3 has 16 amino acids.

The CDR3 is CASSLTSGINNEQFF. This sequence joins TRBV7-9 and TRBJ2-1; TCRdb proposes TRBD2, but this gene call is untestable without DNA. This CDR3 contains 15 residues. CDR1 and CDR2 from the germline V gene are SEHNR and FQNEAQ (reference sequence).

The chain recombines TRBV7-9 with TRBJ2-1; the D call from TCRdb, TRBD2, cannot be confirmed without DNA. The CDR3 has 17 residues. Germline V gene data show CDR1 as SEHNR and CDR2 as FQNEAQ (reference sequence). The CDR3: CASSLGNIAGTYNEQFF.

The genes are TRBV6-2 or TRBV6-3 and TRBJ1-5; the D gene TCRdb calls, TRBD1, cannot be checked with no DNA. The CDR3 consists of 15 residues. Germline V gene sequence: CDR1 MNHEY, CDR2 SVGEGT. Here the CDR3 reads CASCPGTGGIEPQHF.

The chain has TRBV20-1 and TRBJ2-7. The germline V gene encodes CDR1 DFQATT and CDR2 SNEGSKA (reference sequence). The CDR3 runs 14 residues. CDR3 loop: CSAGEPSGNYEQYF.

The V call is TRBV10-3, the J call TRBJ2-1; as DNA is missing, the TRBD2 call by TCRdb cannot be tested. The CDR3 runs to 13 residues. Germline V gene data show CDR1 as ENHRY and CDR2 as SYGVKD. CDR3 in amino acids: CAISPSGREEQFF.

J is TRBJ1-2 and V is TRBV7-9. CDR1 is SEHNR, CDR2 FQNEAQ, per germline (reference sequence). CDR3 length: 12 residues. The CDR3 spells CASSLHSDGYTF.

The chain carries TRBV27 and TRBJ1-5; the TRBD1 assignment by TCRdb is unverifiable without DNA. The CDR3 runs 15 residues. CDR1 MNHEY and CDR2 SMNVEV come from the germline V gene (reference sequence). The CDR3 loop reads CASSSDREGSQPQHF.

The V gene is TRBV11-2, the J gene TRBJ2-1; with no DNA, the TCRdb D assignment of TRBD2 cannot be verified. CDR3 length: 15 amino acids. Germline V lookup: CDR1 SGHAT, CDR2 FQNNGV. The CDR3 loop reads CASSYGLAGAREQFF.

V gene TRBV20-1 combines with J gene TRBJ2-7; the TCRdb call, TRBD2, lacks DNA for checking. The length of the CDR3 is 14 residues. Germline-derived CDR1 and CDR2 are DFQATT and SNEGSKA (reference sequence). CDR3 in amino acids: CSAGLPTGSYEQYF.

This chain connects TRBV25-1 to TRBJ1-2; TCRdb indicates TRBD1, and absent DNA this call remains unverified. CDR3 length: 16 amino acids. The germline V gene encodes CDR1 MGHDK and CDR2 SYGVNS. The CDR3: CASRRTGTGDSYGYTF.

This sequence joins TRBV5-1 and TRBJ2-5. The CDR3 totals 13 residues. The germline CDR1 and CDR2 sequences are SGHRS and YFSETQ. CDR3 protein: CASSSIIGETQYF.

The chain has TRBV7-9 and TRBJ1-1. Per germline, CDR1 SEHNR and CDR2 FQNEAQ (reference sequence). This CDR3 region has 11 residues. Here the CDR3 reads CASSEGVGAFF. Filled out from reference TRBV7-9 and TRBJ1-1, the complete variable domain reads DTGVSQNPRHKITKRGQNVTFRCDPISEHNRLYWYRQTLGQGPEFLTYFQNEAQLEKSRLLSDRFSAERPKGSFSTLEIQRTEQGDSAMYLCASSEGVGAFFGQGTRLTVV.

The chain joins TRBV12-3 or TRBV12-4 to TRBJ2-3; TCRdb's D gene call, TRBD1, goes unchecked for lack of DNA. The CDR3 extends over 14 amino acids. CDR3 sequence reads: CASSLTGGADTQYF.

The chain links TRBV20-1 to TRBJ1-1; TCRdb's D call, TRBD1, is unchecked because there is no DNA. This CDR3 is built from 14 residues. The germline V gene has CDR1 DFQATT and CDR2 SNEGSKA (reference sequence). CDR3 amino acids: CSARYPGFATEAFF.

The chain couples TRBV12-3 or TRBV12-4 to TRBJ2-1. This CDR3 has 12 amino acids. The CDR3 reads CASSFEISKQFF.

The rearrangement uses TRBV5-1 and TRBJ2-5; TCRdb selects TRBD1, and the lack of DNA leaves this call unchecked. The CDR3 covers 15 residues. The V gene's germline CDR1 is SGHRS and CDR2 YFSETQ. CDR3 residues: CASSLEGHQQETQYF.

The chain couples TRBV12-3 or TRBV12-4 to TRBJ1-5. The CDR3 length is 13 residues. CDR3 loop: CASSFFGYQPQHF.